This is a list of T cell receptor beta chains from one sample in a study of T cells expressing NK-cell markers. TCRdb reprocessed the 5' RACE reads, keeping one entry per CDR3 protein, no DNA. This sample's table reports about 260,000 distinct CDR3 sequences. The material sequenced was blood T cells: a sorted CD56 or NKG2C T cell subset, CD4+ or CD8+ T cells, or bulk PBMC T cells (not recorded which). These receptors originate from a young man in good health. Each CDR3 is given with its conserved first and last residue. The order of the fields is CDR3 protein, V gene, J gene.

CASGYFLTAQETQYF	TRBV12-5	TRBJ2-5
CASSEPGTGGGYTF	TRBV10-2	TRBJ1-2
CSASELSSYNEQFF	TRBV20-1	TRBJ2-1
CASSPPPRLAASTDTQYF	TRBV6-1	TRBJ2-3
CSVGGRSGPRSTNEKLFF	TRBV20-1	TRBJ1-4
CSAPGLGHEQFF	TRBV20-1	TRBJ2-1
CASSMRTGEITDTQYF	TRBV6-1	TRBJ2-3
CSASVTTGHTTDTQYF	TRBV20-1	TRBJ2-3
CASVRGLAGDEQFF	TRBV12-3/TRBV12-4	TRBJ2-1
CASSLGVLSTDTQYF	TRBV7-8	TRBJ2-3
CASSSAFWLPGTEAFF	TRBV6-5	TRBJ1-1
CASSQRLGVSNTGELFF	TRBV5-1	TRBJ2-2
CAWTGLAPKLNEQFF	TRBV30	TRBJ2-1
CASSVSGQGSEQYF	TRBV9	TRBJ2-7
CASNNHVTGGVSGKNIQYF	TRBV3-1	TRBJ2-4
CSVEHRVTVNTEAFF	TRBV29-1	TRBJ1-1
CASLARGDGTEAFF	TRBV7-2	TRBJ1-1
CASSPDLEPQHF	TRBV5-5	TRBJ1-5
CSYRPGTNYEQYF	TRBV20-1	TRBJ2-7
CATSDTGTDNEQFF	TRBV24-1	TRBJ2-1
CASIEGQNTGELFF	TRBV19	TRBJ2-2
CASSYPGLPTGELFF	TRBV7-8	TRBJ2-2
CSVRQGLAGGGSYNEQFF	TRBV29-1	TRBJ2-1
CASRRPEQPGYTF	TRBV6-1	TRBJ1-2
CSASRGLGVNEQFF	TRBV20-1	TRBJ2-1
CSATQNTEAFF	TRBV20-1	TRBJ1-1
CASSYAGPNNSPLHF	TRBV6-5	TRBJ1-6
CSAVLSDRVGEKLFF	TRBV20-1	TRBJ1-4
CASSLGPSGGANVLTF	TRBV7-9	TRBJ2-6
CASSLDGQYEQFF	TRBV5-1	TRBJ2-1
CASSATGQDHSPLHF	TRBV9	TRBJ1-6
CAISGTGGNEQFF	TRBV10-3	TRBJ2-1
CASSPLRTDTYEEQYF	TRBV7-6	TRBJ2-7
CSARDGGTSGSLYEQYF	TRBV20-1	TRBJ2-7
CASILRFFLQGEPTYEQYF	TRBV28	TRBJ2-7
CSGGTSGLGGEQYF	TRBV29-1	TRBJ2-7
CASSFRVGEPQHF	TRBV7-9	TRBJ1-5
CASSYSSGRRGSPLHF	TRBV6-5	TRBJ1-6
CASSQDIAEQYF	TRBV12-3/TRBV12-4	TRBJ2-7
CATNRGEGNQPQHF	TRBV19	TRBJ1-5
CATSDLWQGGDTQYF	TRBV24-1	TRBJ2-3
CASSEDRRRSNEKLFF	TRBV6-1	TRBJ1-4
CAISESSSTDTQYF	TRBV10-3	TRBJ2-3
CASRQTGGGYEQYF	TRBV12-3/TRBV12-4	TRBJ2-7
CAISENRADEQFF	TRBV10-3	TRBJ2-1
CASSQPGQGSNEQYF	TRBV4-3	TRBJ2-7